Following are 13 T cell receptor beta chains from one sample sequenced in a study of early T cells in non-severe SARS-CoV-2 infection. TCRdb passed the 5' RACE reads through MiXCR, listing each CDR3 protein once. The sample consists of over 25,000 distinct CDR3 sequences, around 5.7% of them appearing once. Sequenced input: whole blood. All receptors derive from an adult who was a healthcare worker with PCR-confirmed SARS-CoV-2 infection or an uninfected control (not recorded which).

The sample holds many counts of this clonotype. V usage is TRBV4-2 and J usage is TRBJ2-7, with D possibly being TRBD2 (7 bases). The CDR3 is made up of 17 amino acids. Germline CDR1 and CDR2: LGHNA and YNFKEQ. V was trimmed by 4 bases and J by 9 bases, leaving 28 bases between them. For the CDR3, the DNA is TGTGCCAGCAGCCCCACGGGGGGCGGATACCTGCGGCTCCGGCAGTACTTC. This sequence encodes CASSPTGGGYLRLRQYF.

This chain connects TRBV6-2 or TRBV6-3 to TRBJ1-2, with 12 bases matching TRBD1. From germline, CDR1 is MNHEY and CDR2 SVGEGT. The trim removed 2 bases at V and 7 bases at J, leaving 8 bases unmatched. This CDR3 has 16 amino acids. CDR3 protein: CASSYPGQGARGGYTF. The CDR3 bases are TGTGCCAGCAGTTACCCGGGACAGGGGGCGCGTGGTGGCTACACCTTC.

The chain carries TRBV12-3 or TRBV12-4 and TRBJ2-3; 11 nucleotides match TRBD1. The CDR3 loop spans 16 amino acids. V was pared by 7 bases and J by 6 bases, with 12 bases of the junction left unmatched. CDR3: CASTPRSGQGADTQYF. The CDR3, as DNA: TGTGCCAGCACCCCGCGGTCCGGACAGGGGGCCGATACGCAGTATTTT.

This clonotype was detected many times. The rearrangement uses TRBV29-1 and TRBJ1-3; D remains unclear. The V gene lost 4 bases and the J gene lost 9 bases, with 7 bases spanning the gap. The germline V gene has CDR1 SQVTM and CDR2 ANQGSEA. CDR3 size: 10 residues. The CDR3 coding sequence is TGCAGCGTTGCTGAGGGCACCATATATTTT. Its translation is CSVAEGTIYF.

This clonotype has just a few counts. The chain couples TRBV29-1 to TRBJ2-5; no clear D gene. V lost 6 bases, J lost 6 bases, and 14 bases lay in between. This CDR3 region has 12 residues. Looked up from germline, CDR1 is SQVTM and CDR2 is ANQGSEA. The CDR3 is CSVCLSGQTQYF. The CDR3 bases are TGCAGCGTGTGCTTAAGTGGACAGACCCAGTACTTC.

The chain carries TRBV28 and TRBJ1-4; perhaps TRBD1 as D (6 bases). The CDR3 is made up of 16 amino acids. CDR1 is MDHEN, CDR2 SYDVKM, per germline. The germline V and J ends were trimmed by 3 bases and 6 bases, with 17 bases remaining between them. The CDR3 region is CASSFPGADQDEKLFF. CDR3 DNA: TGTGCCAGCAGTTTCCCGGGGGCCGATCAGGATGAAAAACTGTTTTTT.

This clonotype was counted a few times. V is TRBV28 and J is TRBJ2-5; no clear D gene. The CDR3 is 16 amino acids. Germline V gives CDR1 MDHEN, CDR2 SYDVKM. V shed 4 bases and J shed 5 bases, with 20 bases lying between them. The CDR3 loop is CASSSSAGFLQETQYF. CDR3 nucleotide sequence: TGTGCCAGCAGTTCATCGGCAGGTTTTTTACAGGAGACCCAGTACTTC.

This clonotype was counted a few times. At one of its ends the junction is not consistent with the germline gene, which may arise from a read error. The rearrangement uses TRBV2 and TRBJ1-1; 11 bases align to TRBD1. The CDR3 has 16 residues. In germline, CDR1 is SNHLY, CDR2 FYNNEI. As DNA, the CDR3 is TGTGCCAGCGACAGGGGGACAGGGGGAAGGAGCACTGAAGTTTTCTTT. This sequence encodes CASDRGTGGRSTEVFF. The full variable domain, completed using reference TRBV2 and TRBJ1-1, is EPEVTQTPSHQVTQMGQEVILRCVPISNHLYFYWYRQILGQKVEFLVSFYNNEISEKSEIFDDQFSVERPDGSNFTLKIRSTKLEDSAMYFCASDRGTGGRSTEVFFGQGTRLTVV.

This chain links TRBV29-1 with TRBJ2-7, with unresolved D. Germline V gene lookup returns CDR1 SQVTM and CDR2 ANQGSEA. V gave up 6 bases and J gave up 4 bases, with 13 bases separating them. The CDR3 runs to 12 residues. The CDR3 region has the DNA TGCAGCGTAGGACGCCAAGAATACGAGCAGTACTTC. Translating gives CSVGRQEYEQYF.

This clonotype was seen ten or more times. The chain combines TRBV7-2 with TRBJ1-1; D ambiguous. The CDR3 has 17 residues. V was trimmed by 4 bases and J by 0 bases, leaving 18 bases between them. Germline loops: CDR1 SGHTA, CDR2 FQGNSA. Here the CDR3 reads CASSSPLLSRVNTEAFF. CDR3 DNA: TGTGCCAGCAGCTCGCCCCTACTGTCCCGGGTGAACACTGAAGCTTTCTTT.

The sample holds many counts of this clonotype. The chain uses TRBV20-1 and TRBJ2-1; D may be TRBD1 or TRBD2 (5 bases each). The CDR3 loop spans 15 amino acids. Germline V gives CDR1 DFQATT, CDR2 SNEGSKA (reference sequence). V was shortened by 4 bases and J by 0 bases, with 13 bases between the two germline ends. DNA of the CDR3: TGCAGTGCTAAGGGGACGGCGAGCTCCTACAATGAGCAGTTCTTC. Translated: CSAKGTASSYNEQFF.

At least ten counts were recorded for this clonotype. This sequence joins TRBV3-2 and TRBJ2-7; the D call in the table, TRBD1, was not verified against the DNA. TRBV3-2 is classified as a pseudogene. The CDR3 is 16 residues long. CDR3 nucleotide sequence: TGTGCCAGCAGCCCCCCGGCGAACAGGGTTTTTTGCGAGCAGTACTTC. It yields the protein CASSPPANRVFCEQYF.

This clonotype came up many times. The chain employs TRBV19 and TRBJ1-5; D call uncertain. The V and J ends lost 3 bases and 7 bases respectively, with 7 bases between them. Germline CDR1 is LNHDA and CDR2 is SQIVND (reference sequence). This CDR3 is built from 12 residues. The CDR3 coding sequence is TGTGCCAGTAGTATTTCTCCCCAGCCCCAGCATTTT. It is translated as CASSISPQPQHF.